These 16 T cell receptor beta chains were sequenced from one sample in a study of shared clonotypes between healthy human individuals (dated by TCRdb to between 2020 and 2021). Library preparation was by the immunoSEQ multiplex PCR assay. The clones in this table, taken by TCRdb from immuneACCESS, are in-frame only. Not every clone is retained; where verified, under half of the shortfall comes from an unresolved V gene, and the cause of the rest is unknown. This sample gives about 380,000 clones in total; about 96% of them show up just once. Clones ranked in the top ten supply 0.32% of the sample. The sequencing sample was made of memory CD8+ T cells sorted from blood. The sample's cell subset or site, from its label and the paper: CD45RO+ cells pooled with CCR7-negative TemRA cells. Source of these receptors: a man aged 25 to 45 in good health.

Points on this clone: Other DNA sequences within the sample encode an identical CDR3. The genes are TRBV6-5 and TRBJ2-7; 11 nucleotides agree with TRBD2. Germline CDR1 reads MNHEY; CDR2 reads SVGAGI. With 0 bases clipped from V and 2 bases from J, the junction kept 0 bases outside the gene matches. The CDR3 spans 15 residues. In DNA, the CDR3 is TGTGCCAGCAGTTACTCACTAGCGGGGGCCTACGAGCAGTACTTC. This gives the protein CASSYSLAGAYEQYF.

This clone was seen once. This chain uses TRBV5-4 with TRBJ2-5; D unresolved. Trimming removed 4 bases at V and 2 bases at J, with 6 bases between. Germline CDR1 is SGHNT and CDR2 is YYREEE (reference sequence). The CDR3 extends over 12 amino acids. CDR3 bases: TGTGCCAGCAGCGCCCAGCAAGAGACCCAGTACTTC. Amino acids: CASSAQQETQYF.

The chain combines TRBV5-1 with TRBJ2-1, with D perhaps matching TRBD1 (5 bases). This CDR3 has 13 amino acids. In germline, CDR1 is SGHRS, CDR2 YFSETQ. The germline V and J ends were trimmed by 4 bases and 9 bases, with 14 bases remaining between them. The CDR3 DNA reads TGCGCCAGCAGCCTAGGGCAGGGCGGTGAGCAGTTCTTC. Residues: CASSLGQGGEQFF.

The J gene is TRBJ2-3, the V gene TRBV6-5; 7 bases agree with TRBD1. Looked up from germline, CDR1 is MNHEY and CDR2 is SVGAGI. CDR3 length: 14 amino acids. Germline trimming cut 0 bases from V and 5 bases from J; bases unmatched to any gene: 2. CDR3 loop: CASSYSYRGDTQYF. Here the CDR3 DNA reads TGTGCCAGCAGTTACTCGTACAGGGGAGATACGCAGTATTTT.

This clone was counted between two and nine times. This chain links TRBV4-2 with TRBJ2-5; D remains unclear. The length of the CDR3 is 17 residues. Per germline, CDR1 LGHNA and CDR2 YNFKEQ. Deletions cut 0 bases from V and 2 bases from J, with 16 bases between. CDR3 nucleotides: TGTGCCAGCAGCCAAGATTTCAGTTCGACGCAACAAGAGACCCAGTACTTC. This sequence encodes CASSQDFSSTQQETQYF.

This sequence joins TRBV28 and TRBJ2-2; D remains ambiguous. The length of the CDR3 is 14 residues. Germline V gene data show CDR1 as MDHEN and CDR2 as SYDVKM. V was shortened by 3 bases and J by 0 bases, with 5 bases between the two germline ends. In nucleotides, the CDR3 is TGTGCCAGCAGTTTTTTAGCGAACACCGGGGAGCTGTTTTTT. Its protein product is CASSFLANTGELFF.

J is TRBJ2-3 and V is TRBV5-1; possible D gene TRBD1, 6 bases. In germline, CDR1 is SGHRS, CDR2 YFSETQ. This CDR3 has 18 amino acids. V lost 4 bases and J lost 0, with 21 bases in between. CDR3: CASSEPGRVGGSTDTQYF. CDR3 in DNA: TGCGCCAGCAGCGAGCCGGGAAGGGTAGGGGGAAGCACAGATACGCAGTATTTT.

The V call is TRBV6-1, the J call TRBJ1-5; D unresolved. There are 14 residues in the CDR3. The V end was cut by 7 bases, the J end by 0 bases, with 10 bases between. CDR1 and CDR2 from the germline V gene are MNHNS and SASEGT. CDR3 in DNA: TGTGCCAGCAATACCGGGTTTAGCAATCAGCCCCAGCATTTT. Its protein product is CASNTGFSNQPQHF.

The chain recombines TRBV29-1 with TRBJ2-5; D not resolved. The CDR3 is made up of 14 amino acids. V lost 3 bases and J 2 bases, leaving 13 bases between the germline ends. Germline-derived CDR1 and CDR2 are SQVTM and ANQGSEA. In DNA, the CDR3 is TGCAGCGTTGACCCCCTAGATTTACAAGAGACCCAGTACTTC. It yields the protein CSVDPLDLQETQYF.

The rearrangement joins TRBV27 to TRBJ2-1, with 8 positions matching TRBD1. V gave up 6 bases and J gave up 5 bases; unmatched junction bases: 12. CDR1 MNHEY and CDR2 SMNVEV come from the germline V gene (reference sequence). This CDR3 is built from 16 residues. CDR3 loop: CASRPDRGTRNNEQFF. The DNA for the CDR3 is TGTGCCAGCAGACCAGACAGGGGAACTCGGAACAATGAGCAGTTCTTC.

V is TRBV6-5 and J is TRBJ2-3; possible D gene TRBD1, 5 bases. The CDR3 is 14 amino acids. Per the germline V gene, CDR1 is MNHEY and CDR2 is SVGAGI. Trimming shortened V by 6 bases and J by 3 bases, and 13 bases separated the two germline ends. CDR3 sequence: CASSQGRGTDTQYF. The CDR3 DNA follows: TGTGCCAGCAGCCAGGGAAGGGGTACAGATACGCAGTATTTT.

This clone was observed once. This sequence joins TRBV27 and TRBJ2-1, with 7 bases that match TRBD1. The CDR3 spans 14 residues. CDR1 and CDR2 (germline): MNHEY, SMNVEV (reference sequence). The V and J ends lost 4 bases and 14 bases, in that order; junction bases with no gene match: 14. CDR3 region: CASSSRQGNSREFF. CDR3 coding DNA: TGTGCCAGCAGTTCCAGACAGGGAAATTCGAGAGAGTTCTTC.

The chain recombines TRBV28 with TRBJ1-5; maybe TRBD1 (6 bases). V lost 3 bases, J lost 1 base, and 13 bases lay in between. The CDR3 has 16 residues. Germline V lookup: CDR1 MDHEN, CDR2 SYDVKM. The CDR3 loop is CASSFGRGASNQPQHF. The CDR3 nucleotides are TGTGCCAGCAGTTTCGGTAGGGGGGCGAGCAATCAGCCCCAGCATTTT.

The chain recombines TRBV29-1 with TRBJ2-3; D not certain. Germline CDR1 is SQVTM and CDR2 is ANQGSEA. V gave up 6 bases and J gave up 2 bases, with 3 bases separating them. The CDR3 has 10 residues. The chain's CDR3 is CSVPTDTQYF. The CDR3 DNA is TGCAGCGTCCCCACAGATACGCAGTATTTT.

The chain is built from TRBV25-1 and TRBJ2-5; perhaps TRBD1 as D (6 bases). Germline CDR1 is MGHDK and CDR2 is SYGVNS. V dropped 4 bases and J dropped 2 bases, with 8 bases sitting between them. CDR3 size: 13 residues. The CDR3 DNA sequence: TGTGCCAGCAGTGCAACAGGGCAAGAGACCCAGTACTTC. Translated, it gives CASSATGQETQYF.

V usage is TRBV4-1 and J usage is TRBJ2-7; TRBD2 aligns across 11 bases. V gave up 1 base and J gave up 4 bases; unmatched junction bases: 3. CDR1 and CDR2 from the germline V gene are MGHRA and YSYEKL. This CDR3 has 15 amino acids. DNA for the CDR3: TGCGCCAGCAGCCAAGGACTAGCGGGAATTTACGAGCAGTACTTC. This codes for CASSQGLAGIYEQYF.